This record concerns one T cell receptor (beta chain) sequence. Its cognate antigen is unknown. Trimming took 6 bases from V and 7 from J, leaving 9 bases between them. Germline CDR1 reads MNHEY; CDR2 reads SVGAGI. CDR3 length: 11 residues. Amplification used 60 Vbeta primers and 13 Jbeta primers. Only in-frame clones appear in the TCRdb table, and some are missing; sequencing was by immunoSEQ multiplex PCR. The table includes under 150,000 clones, 75% to 85% detected once. The data belong to a study of cytomegalovirus exposure and HLA in healthy donors. Overall study results and limits: Rates of TCR association differed by HLA locus in a later analysis, with DRB1 highest and HLA-C lowest. When a later analysis was performed, an Asian-associated ancestry cluster reportedly had fewer N-insertions than the approximately 600-donor mean.

Sequenced sample: PBMCs. The V call is TRBV6-5, the J call TRBJ1-1; D might be TRBD1 (5 bases). This TCR derives from a middle-aged woman in good health and CMV-seropositive. The DNA for the CDR3 is TGTGCCAGCAGCGGTGGACATGAAGCTTTCTTT. Protein: CASSGGHEAFF.